These 29 T cell receptor beta chains were all obtained from the same sample, sequenced in a study of blood T cell repertoires in COVID-19. This table comes from immunoSEQ multiplex PCR, and its TCRdb copy is limited to in-frame clones, with some not included. The sample shows about 230,000 clones, 88% of them seen only once. The sample consisted of peripheral blood. These receptors all come from a woman aged 55-69 years with acute or convalescent COVID-19.

The rearrangement uses TRBV5-1 and TRBJ1-4, with D tentatively TRBD1 (6 bases). The germline V gene has CDR1 SGHRS and CDR2 YFSETQ. Trimming left V 4 bases short and J 6 bases short, with 13 bases between. The CDR3 has 14 residues. CDR3 DNA: TGCGCCAGCAGCACCGGGGGGGCCGATGAAAAACTGTTTTTT. Translating it yields CASSTGGADEKLFF.

The rearrangement links TRBV11-2 to TRBJ2-3; possibly TRBD1 for D (7 bases). The V end lost 5 bases, the J end lost 1 base, and 19 bases lay between the germline ends. This CDR3 spans 17 amino acids. Germline CDR1 SGHAT, CDR2 FQNNGV. The chain's CDR3 is CASSPLSGGGGTDTQYF. The CDR3 DNA is TGTGCCAGCAGCCCGCTGAGTGGAGGGGGCGGCACAGATACGCAGTATTTT.

This chain joins TRBV5-1 and TRBJ2-5; D might be TRBD2 (6 bases). Trimming removed 5 bases from V and 1 base from J, with 9 bases in between. Germline CDR1 SGHRS, CDR2 YFSETQ. This CDR3 contains 13 residues. CDR3 in amino acids: CASRQGLQETQYF. DNA for the CDR3: TGCGCCAGCAGGCAGGGACTCCAAGAGACCCAGTACTTC.

The rearrangement uses TRBV19 and TRBJ1-5; possible D gene TRBD1, 6 bases. Germline CDR1 reads LNHDA; CDR2 reads SQIVND (reference sequence). The ends were cut back, 9 bases at V and 4 bases at J, with 13 bases in the middle. The CDR3 extends over 13 amino acids. The CDR3 nucleotides are TGTGCCAGCTACAGGGATCCTAATCAGCCCCAGCATTTT. Amino acid sequence: CASYRDPNQPQHF.

The CDR3 loop reads CASTGGVYTEAFF. In nucleotides, the CDR3 is TGTGCCAGCACGGGAGGCGTCTACACTGAAGCTTTCTTT. The chain uses TRBV2 and TRBJ1-1; no firm D call. This CDR3 spans 13 amino acids. CDR1 is SNHLY and CDR2 is FYNNEI in the germline V gene. V lost 7 bases and J lost 3, with 12 bases in between. The variable domain in full, completed from reference TRBV2 and TRBJ1-1, reads EPEVTQTPSHQVTQMGQEVILRCVPISNHLYFYWYRQILGQKVEFLVSFYNNEISEKSEIFDDQFSVERPDGSNFTLKIRSTKLEDSAMYFCASTGGVYTEAFFGQGTRLTVV.

The chain is built from TRBV19 and TRBJ1-2, with TRBD1 as a possible D gene (5 bases). The V gene's germline CDR1 is LNHDA and CDR2 SQIVND (reference sequence). This CDR3 is 13 amino acids long. Trimming shortened V by 4 bases and J by 5 bases, and 11 bases separated the two germline ends. DNA of the CDR3: TGTGCCAGTAGTAAACAGGCTACATATGGCTACACCTTC. Encoded protein: CASSKQATYGYTF.

In nucleotides, the CDR3 is TGTGCCAGCAGCGAGGCTAGCAGTTGGGATGAGCAGTTCTTC. This translates into CASSEASSWDEQFF. V gene TRBV7-2 combines with J gene TRBJ2-1, with D tentatively TRBD2 (5 bases). CDR3 length: 14 residues. Germline assignment: CDR1 SGHTA and CDR2 FQGNSA. Trimming took off 5 bases at V and 8 bases at J, with 16 bases between the two ends. Full variable domain (rest looked up from reference TRBV7-2 and TRBJ2-1): GAGVSQSPSNKVTEKGKDVELRCDPISGHTALYWYRQSLGQGLEFLIYFQGNSAPDKSGLPSDRFSAERTGGSVSTLTIQRTQQEDSAVYLCASSEASSWDEQFFGPGTRLTVL.

This clone was seen ten or more times. The chain joins TRBV2 to TRBJ2-4; 8 bases fit TRBD1. Germline CDR1 SNHLY, CDR2 FYNNEI. This CDR3 has 16 amino acids. Unmatched junction bases numbered 20, after V lost 7 bases and J lost 12 bases. Here the CDR3 DNA reads TGTGCCAGCACCACGGTAGGGTCAGGGGGCCCAAGGTATCAGTACTTC. Translating gives CASTTVGSGGPRYQYF. Based on the CDR3 plus reference TRBV2 and TRBJ2-4, the full variable domain is EPEVTQTPSHQVTQMGQEVILRCVPISNHLYFYWYRQILGQKVEFLVSFYNNEISEKSEIFDDQFSVERPDGSNFTLKIRSTKLEDSAMYFCASTTVGSGGPRYQYFGAGTRLSVL.

The V gene is TRBV29-1, the J gene TRBJ1-4; D not certain. The CDR3 totals 14 residues. CDR1 SQVTM and CDR2 ANQGSEA come from the germline V gene. V dropped 2 bases and J dropped 8 bases, with 15 bases sitting between them. The CDR3 reads CSVELSQSGEKLFF. The CDR3 DNA follows: TGCAGCGTTGAATTATCCCAAAGCGGGGAAAAACTGTTTTTT.

This chain links TRBV7-9 with TRBJ2-1, with 9 positions matching TRBD1. The CDR3 runs to 15 residues. The germline V gene has CDR1 SEHNR and CDR2 FQNEAQ (reference sequence). V lost 3 bases, J lost 8 bases, and 8 bases stayed unmatched. In DNA form, the CDR3 reads TGTGCCAGCAGCTTCGTAGGGACAGGGATCGATGAGCAGTTCTTC. Translation gives CASSFVGTGIDEQFF.

This clone was recorded only once. V is TRBV27 and J is TRBJ2-7; D possibly corresponds to TRBD2 (7 bases). Trimming stripped 6 bases from V and 9 bases from J, with 18 bases between. From germline, CDR1 is MNHEY and CDR2 SMNVEV (reference sequence). CDR3 size: 13 residues. The CDR3 DNA reads as TGTGCCAGCAGGCAAAGGGGCGGGGGCGGGCAGTACTTC. Translated, it gives CASRQRGGGGQYF.

This chain joins TRBV2 and TRBJ1-5, with D unclear. The CDR3 contains 14 residues. Germline V gene data show CDR1 as SNHLY and CDR2 as FYNNEI. Trimming took off 1 base at V and 7 bases at J, with 11 bases between the two ends. CDR3 DNA: TGTGCCAGCAGTGAAGAGAGGCAAAGGCAGCCCCAGCATTTT. Translation gives CASSEERQRQPQHF.

The chain employs TRBV28 and TRBJ1-5; TRBD1 matches 7 bases. CDR1 is MDHEN and CDR2 is SYDVKM in the germline V gene. This CDR3 comprises 15 residues. V shed 6 bases, J shed 6 bases, and the junction held 11 bases outside the gene matches. Here the CDR3 DNA reads TGTGCCAGCAGATCCGAGACAGGGAGAGGTCAGCCCCAGCATTTT. Its protein is CASRSETGRGQPQHF.

The J gene is TRBJ1-1, the V gene TRBV4-2; TRBD1 matches at 9 bases. The CDR3 extends over 17 amino acids. Germline V CDR1 and CDR2: LGHNA, YNFKEQ. J gave up 0 bases and V 1 base, and 6 bases lay outside the gene matches. The CDR3 protein is CASSQGGTGRMNTEAFF. CDR3 DNA sequence: TGTGCCAGCAGCCAAGGGGGGACAGGGCGAATGAACACTGAAGCTTTCTTT.

The chain combines TRBV6-5 with TRBJ2-7; D perhaps matches TRBD1 (7 bases). Germline-derived CDR1 and CDR2 are MNHEY and SVGAGI. Trimming removed 6 bases from V and 5 bases from J, with 17 bases in between. The CDR3 consists of 14 residues. CDR3 region: CASRAGTVSHEQYF. CDR3 sequence (DNA): TGTGCCAGCAGGGCGGGGACAGTTAGCCACGAGCAGTACTTC.

This rearrangement joins TRBV7-9 to TRBJ1-1, with D perhaps TRBD1 (5 bases). Germline lookup yields CDR1 SEHNR and CDR2 FQNEAQ (reference sequence). The CDR3 has 16 residues. V lost 3 bases to trimming and J lost 3 bases, with 17 bases between them. The CDR3 region is CASSFSLGARYTEAFF. The CDR3 coding sequence is TGTGCCAGCAGCTTCTCGCTTGGGGCCAGGTACACTGAAGCTTTCTTT.

This chain joins TRBV6-6 and TRBJ2-6; no clear D gene. Trimming removed 5 bases from V and 0 bases from J, with 14 bases in between. This CDR3 has 17 amino acids. Germline V CDR1 and CDR2: MNHNY, SVGAGI (reference sequence). CDR3 protein: CASSQMFGSSGANVLTF. Here the CDR3 DNA reads TGTGCCAGCAGTCAAATGTTCGGTAGCTCTGGGGCCAACGTCCTGACTTTC.

The chain has TRBV15 and TRBJ1-4; D remains ambiguous. The length of the CDR3 is 13 residues. The germline CDR1 and CDR2 sequences are LNHNV and YYDKDF (reference sequence). V was trimmed by 4 bases and J by 8 bases, leaving 11 bases between them. CDR3 coding DNA: TGTGCCACCAGCACCCAGGTCAGAGAAAAACTGTTTTTT. Its translation: CATSTQVREKLFF.

The chain is built from TRBV28 and TRBJ1-2, with 10 bases matching TRBD1. The CDR3 length is 15 residues. Germline assignment: CDR1 MDHEN and CDR2 SYDVKM. Trimming removed 3 bases from V and 4 bases from J; junction bases left unmatched: 5. This CDR3 reads CASSLGQGMSYGYTF. The CDR3 region has the DNA TGTGCCAGCAGTTTGGGACAGGGGATGAGCTATGGCTACACCTTC.

The V gene is TRBV5-3, the J gene TRBJ2-1, with 8 bases fitting TRBD1. TRBV5-3 is an ORF, with its function uncertain. The CDR3 contains 15 residues. V lost 5 bases, J lost 6 bases, and 10 bases stayed unmatched. The CDR3 region has the DNA TGTGCCAGAAGATCGGACAGGGTGATCGCCAATGAGCAGTTCTTC. This codes for CARRSDRVIANEQFF.

The chain carries TRBV10-2 and TRBJ2-7; tentatively, D is TRBD2 (5 bases). The CDR3 spans 16 residues. Between the trimmed V and J ends, which lost 3 bases and 3 bases, there was a span of 18 bases. From germline, CDR1 is WSHSY and CDR2 SAAADI. The CDR3 DNA follows: TGCGCCAGCAGTGAATTGGGCGGGCCTATCTTCTACGAGCAGTACTTC. This gives the protein CASSELGGPIFYEQYF.

This clone has only one observation. This chain links TRBV9 with TRBJ1-1; D gene uncertain. Germline CDR1 reads SGDLS; CDR2 reads YYNGEE. Trimming left V 0 bases short and J 4 bases short, with 10 bases between. CDR3 size: 14 residues. CDR3 nucleotide sequence: TGTGCCAGCAGCGTAGCCTACCGGGGCACTGAAGCTTTCTTT. It encodes CASSVAYRGTEAFF.

This clone was observed once. V usage is TRBV7-9 and J usage is TRBJ1-1; D is unresolved. The CDR3 extends over 12 amino acids. Germline V CDR1 and CDR2: SEHNR, FQNEAQ (reference sequence). V was shortened by 4 bases and J by 6 bases, with 9 bases between the two germline ends. CDR3 nucleotide sequence: TGTGCCAGCAGCTCACGGGAGGCTGAAGCTTTCTTT. It specifies CASSSREAEAFF.

The chain uses TRBV7-9 and TRBJ1-1; possible D gene TRBD1, 5 bases. The CDR3 loop spans 14 amino acids. Trimming left V 7 bases short and J 4 bases short, with 16 bases between. Per germline, CDR1 SEHNR and CDR2 FQNEAQ (reference sequence). The DNA of the CDR3 is TGTGCCAGCACCTACTACGGGGGAGGCACTGAAGCTTTCTTT. As protein: CASTYYGGGTEAFF.

CDR3 coding DNA: TGCGCCAGCCGGGGACAGGGAGCAACTAATGAAAAACTGTTTTTT. Its protein is CASRGQGATNEKLFF. The chain carries TRBV10-2 and TRBJ1-4, with 9 bases aligning to TRBD1. The CDR3 spans 15 residues. The germline V gene encodes CDR1 WSHSY and CDR2 SAAADI. The ends lost 8 bases at V and 0 bases at J; junction bases unmatched: 4.

The chain links TRBV6-6 to TRBJ1-1; D unresolved. The CDR3 consists of 13 residues. Per the germline V gene, CDR1 is MNHNY and CDR2 is SVGAGI (reference sequence). Trimming pared 10 bases from V and 4 bases from J, leaving 16 bases between. The CDR3 DNA follows: TGTGCCATTTTGATCATTCCGGGCACTGAAGCTTTCTTT. Amino acids: CAILIIPGTEAFF.

The chain has TRBV6-1 and TRBJ1-5, with 10 bases identical to TRBD1. Germline CDR1 reads MNHNS; CDR2 reads SASEGT. This CDR3 has 19 residues. J was trimmed by 5 bases and V by 4 bases; bases with no gene match: 17. The CDR3 coding sequence is TGTGCCAGCAGTGCCCCTTTTTTTTCGGGGACAGGGGCGGATCAGCCCCAGCATTTT. This codes for CASSAPFFSGTGADQPQHF.

The chain has TRBV7-2 and TRBJ2-2, with 8 bases aligning to TRBD1. With 4 bases clipped from V and 4 bases from J, the junction kept 5 bases outside the gene matches. Germline assignment: CDR1 SGHTA and CDR2 FQGNSA. The CDR3 contains 15 residues. The CDR3 coding sequence is TGTGCCAGCAGCTGGGACAGGAGAAGCACCGGGGAGCTGTTTTTT. The encoded protein is CASSWDRRSTGELFF.

This clone was observed a single time. Other DNA sequences in the sample encode the same CDR3. V and J are TRBV28 and TRBJ1-5; possible D gene TRBD1, 5 bases. The CDR3 loop spans 14 amino acids. Trimming removed 3 bases from V and 6 bases from J, with 12 bases in between. CDR1 and CDR2 (germline): MDHEN, SYDVKM. The CDR3 loop is CASSLGRGRQPQHF. Written as DNA, the CDR3 is TGTGCCAGCAGTTTGGGAAGGGGTCGTCAGCCCCAGCATTTT.